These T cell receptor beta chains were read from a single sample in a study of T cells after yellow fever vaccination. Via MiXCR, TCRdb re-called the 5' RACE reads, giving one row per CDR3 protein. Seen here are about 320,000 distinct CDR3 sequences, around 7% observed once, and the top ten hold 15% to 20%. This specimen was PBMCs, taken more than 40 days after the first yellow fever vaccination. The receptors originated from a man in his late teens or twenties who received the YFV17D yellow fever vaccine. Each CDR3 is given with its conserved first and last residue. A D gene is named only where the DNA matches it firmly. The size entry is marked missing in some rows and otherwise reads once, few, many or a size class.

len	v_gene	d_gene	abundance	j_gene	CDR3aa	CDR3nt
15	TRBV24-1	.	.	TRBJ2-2	CATSDLFRDTGELFF	TGTGCCACCAGTGATTTATTTAGGGACACCGGGGAGCTGTTTTTT
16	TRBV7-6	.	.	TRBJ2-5	CASSLELWLGVETQYF	TGTGCCAGCAGCCTCGAGTTGTGGTTAGGGGTAGAGACCCAGTACTTC
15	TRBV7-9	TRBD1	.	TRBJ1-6	CASSSTGQQNSPLHF	TGTGCCAGCAGCTCGACGGGACAGCAGAATTCACCCCTCCACTTT
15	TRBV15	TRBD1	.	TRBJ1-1	CATSRTGQANTEAFF	TGTGCCACCAGCAGGACTGGACAGGCGAACACTGAAGCTTTCTTT
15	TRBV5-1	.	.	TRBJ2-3	CASSLSQGYTDTQYF	TGCGCCAGCAGCTTGAGCCAGGGCTACACAGATACGCAGTATTTT
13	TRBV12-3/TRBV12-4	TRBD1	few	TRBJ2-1	CASSSTPGQGEFF	TGTGCCAGCAGTTCGACGCCGGGACAGGGGGAGTTCTTC
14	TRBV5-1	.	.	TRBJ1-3	CASSLFGWRNTIYF	TGCGCCAGCAGCTTATTCGGTTGGAGAAACACCATATATTTT
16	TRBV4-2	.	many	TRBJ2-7	CASSQDHGRRSYEQYF	TGTGCCAGCAGCCAAGATCACGGCCGTCGTTCCTACGAGCAGTACTTC
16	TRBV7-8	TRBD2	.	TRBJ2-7	CASSLARSGGAYEQYF	TGTGCCAGCAGCTTAGCTCGCAGCGGGGGCGCATACGAGCAGTACTTC
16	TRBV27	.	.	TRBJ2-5	CASSPLRGGVSETQYF	TGTGCCAGCAGCCCTTTGAGAGGGGGAGTGTCAGAGACCCAGTACTTC
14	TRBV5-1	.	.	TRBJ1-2	CASSLRAANYGYTF	TGCGCCAGCAGCTTAAGGGCGGCTAACTATGGCTACACCTTC
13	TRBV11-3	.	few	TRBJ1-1	CASSLLRNTEAFF	TGTGCCAGCAGCCTTTTACGGAACACTGAAGCTTTCTTT
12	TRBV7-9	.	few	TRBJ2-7	CASRLDLGEQYF	TGTGCCAGCAGACTCGACCTCGGCGAGCAGTACTTC
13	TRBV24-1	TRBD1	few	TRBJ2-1	CATSNTGGNEQFF	TGTGCCACCTCTAATACAGGGGGCAATGAGCAGTTCTTC
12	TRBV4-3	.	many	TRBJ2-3	CASSPPEGTQYF	TGCGCCAGCAGCCCGCCGGAGGGTACGCAGTATTTT
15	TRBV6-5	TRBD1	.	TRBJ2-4	CASSSKGAAKNIQYF	TGTGCCAGCAGTTCGAAGGGGGCCGCCAAAAACATTCAGTACTTC
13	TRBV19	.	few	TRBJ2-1	CASSTMAFNEQFF	TGTGCCAGTAGTACGATGGCTTTCAATGAGCAGTTCTTC